These 15 T cell receptor beta chains originate from one sample sequenced in a study of T cell responses to AZD1222 COVID-19 vaccine. Assay: immunoSEQ multiplex PCR; the TCRdb copy retains only in-frame clones and omits some. The sample lists roughly 140,000 clones, around 89% occurring once. This sample comprised peripheral blood, obtained on day 0 of MenACWY control vaccination. These receptors originate from an adult in good health.

This sequence joins TRBV28 and TRBJ1-6, with D possibly TRBD1 on 5 matching bases. The CDR3 length is 17 residues. Trimming took 6 bases from V and 0 from J, leaving 15 bases between them. CDR1 and CDR2 (germline): MDHEN, SYDVKM. CDR3 bases: TGTGCCAGCAGCCTCGGGACGTTGAGCTCCTATAATTCACCCCTCCACTTT. This sequence encodes CASSLGTLSSYNSPLHF.

V usage is TRBV6-5 and J usage is TRBJ1-1; D possibly corresponds to TRBD1 (5 bases). V lost 6 bases and J lost 2, with 16 bases in between. Germline CDR1 reads MNHEY; CDR2 reads SVGAGI. The CDR3 is made up of 15 amino acids. The CDR3 loop reads CASRRPGTINTEAFF. In nucleotides, the CDR3 is TGTGCCAGCAGGAGACCCGGGACCATCAACACTGAAGCTTTCTTT.

The sample holds one count of this clone. The chain is built from TRBV15 and TRBJ1-1, with a tentative D call TRBD1 (5 bases). The V end was cut by 5 bases, the J end by 1 base, with 17 bases between. The CDR3 covers 16 residues. CDR1 is LNHNV and CDR2 is YYDKDF in the germline V gene (reference sequence). For the CDR3, the DNA is TGTGCCACCAGCGGGGGGGTAGGGCAACCGAACACTGAAGCTTTCTTT. Its protein product is CATSGGVGQPNTEAFF.

The chain uses TRBV6-5 and TRBJ1-2; D is undetermined. Trimming removed 11 bases from V and 4 bases from J, with 20 bases in between. Germline lookup yields CDR1 MNHEY and CDR2 SVGAGI. The CDR3 consists of 14 residues. CDR3 sequence: CAAGEYGGGYGYTF. CDR3 DNA sequence: TGTGCCGCAGGCGAATACGGCGGAGGCTATGGCTACACCTTC.

In this sample, this clone turned up once. The genes are TRBV9 and TRBJ1-6; 7 bases are shared with TRBD1. The trim removed 5 bases at V and 10 bases at J, leaving 9 bases unmatched. The germline V gene encodes CDR1 SGDLS and CDR2 YYNGEE. The CDR3 loop spans 14 amino acids. CDR3 sequence reads: CASSDLTGLSPLHF. The CDR3 region has the DNA TGTGCCAGCAGTGACCTGACAGGGCTGTCACCCCTCCACTTT.

This clone has a handful of counts. The DNA for the CDR3 is TGTGCCAGCAGCTTGGTGGCGGCTTACGGGGAGACCCAGTACTTC. Translated, it gives CASSLVAAYGETQYF. This chain connects TRBV5-4 to TRBJ2-5; D not certain. Germline assignment: CDR1 SGHNT and CDR2 YYREEE (reference sequence). Trimming pared 0 bases from V and 5 bases from J, leaving 14 bases between. The CDR3 is made up of 15 amino acids.

V usage is TRBV4-1 and J usage is TRBJ2-1; 15 bases fit TRBD2. The V gene's germline CDR1 is MGHRA and CDR2 YSYEKL. The V and J ends lost 2 bases and 5 bases, in that order; junction bases with no gene match: 4. The CDR3 has 17 residues. The CDR3 protein is CASSQTGTSGGHNEQFF. CDR3 bases: TGCGCCAGCAGCCAAACCGGGACTAGCGGGGGGCACAATGAGCAGTTCTTC.

V usage is TRBV28 and J usage is TRBJ2-6; D ambiguous. V was clipped by 4 bases and J by 0 bases, with 7 bases between them. Germline V CDR1 and CDR2: MDHEN, SYDVKM. The length of the CDR3 is 15 residues. Written as DNA, the CDR3 is TGTGCCAGCAGTTCCGGAATCTCTGGGGCCAACGTCCTGACTTTC. Residues: CASSSGISGANVLTF. Full variable domain (rest looked up from reference TRBV28 and TRBJ2-6): DVKVTQSSRYLVKRTGEKVFLECVQDMDHENMFWYRQDPGLGLRLIYFSYDVKMKEKGDIPEGYSVSREKKERFSLILESASTNQTSMYLCASSSGISGANVLTFGAGSRLTVL.

The rearrangement links TRBV19 to TRBJ1-2; no firm D call. V lost 3 bases and J 8 bases, leaving 16 bases between the germline ends. The CDR3 is 14 amino acids. The germline V gene has CDR1 LNHDA and CDR2 SQIVND (reference sequence). CDR3 in amino acids: CASSISDGSRGYTF. The CDR3 DNA reads as TGTGCCAGTAGTATCTCGGACGGTTCGCGGGGCTACACCTTC.

The rearrangement links TRBV19 to TRBJ1-3; the D gene is possibly TRBD1 (5 bases). The CDR3 sequence is 16 residues long. The V gene lost 7 bases and the J gene lost 5 bases, with 21 bases spanning the gap. CDR1 and CDR2 from the germline V gene are LNHDA and SQIVND (reference sequence). The CDR3 loop reads CASTPRGRVERNTIYF. The CDR3 DNA sequence: TGTGCCAGTACCCCCCGGGGGAGGGTAGAGAGAAACACCATATATTTT.

The chain recombines TRBV7-2 with TRBJ2-6, with D unresolved. The V end lost 2 bases, the J end lost 0 bases, and 8 bases lay between the germline ends. CDR1 is SGHTA, CDR2 FQGNSA, per germline. The CDR3 runs 16 residues. In DNA form, the CDR3 reads TGTGCCAGCAGCTTACAGGTTAGCTCTGGGGCCAACGTCCTGACTTTC. Amino acids: CASSLQVSSGANVLTF.

The chain employs TRBV11-2 and TRBJ1-2; TRBD1 matches at 8 bases. CDR1 is SGHAT, CDR2 FQNNGV, per germline. The CDR3 has 15 residues. The V gene end was trimmed by 3 bases and the J gene end by 3 bases; junction bases not matched to a gene: 6. The CDR3 DNA reads as TGTGCCAGCAGCTTGGGGGCAGGGGGCGACTATGGCTACACCTTC. This translates into CASSLGAGGDYGYTF.

This chain links TRBV3-1 (or the pseudogene TRBV3-2) with TRBJ1-1; TRBD1 agrees at 12 bases. The CDR3 runs to 19 residues. V was clipped by 4 bases and J by 0 bases; unmatched bases: 12. Germline-derived CDR1 and CDR2 are LGHDT and YNNKEL (reference sequence). The CDR3 reads CASSRYWWDRGRLNTEAFF. DNA of the CDR3: TGTGCCAGCAGCCGATATTGGTGGGACAGGGGGCGCTTGAACACTGAAGCTTTCTTT.

J is TRBJ1-1 and V is TRBV6-1; D not certain. This CDR3 spans 11 amino acids. V was trimmed by 5 bases and J by 8 bases, leaving 9 bases between them. Germline assignment: CDR1 MNHNS and CDR2 SASEGT. In DNA, the CDR3 is TGTGCCAGCAGTATTCAGTTAGAAGCTTTCTTT. This encodes CASSIQLEAFF.

The chain links TRBV11-2 to TRBJ2-7, with 14 bases aligning to TRBD2. The CDR3 covers 18 residues. J gave up 4 bases and V 3 bases, and 11 bases lay outside the gene matches. Germline V gene data show CDR1 as SGHAT and CDR2 as FQNNGV. The CDR3: CASSLGAGTSGRRYEQYF. The CDR3 DNA is TGTGCCAGCAGCTTGGGTGCCGGGACTAGCGGGAGAAGGTACGAGCAGTACTTC.